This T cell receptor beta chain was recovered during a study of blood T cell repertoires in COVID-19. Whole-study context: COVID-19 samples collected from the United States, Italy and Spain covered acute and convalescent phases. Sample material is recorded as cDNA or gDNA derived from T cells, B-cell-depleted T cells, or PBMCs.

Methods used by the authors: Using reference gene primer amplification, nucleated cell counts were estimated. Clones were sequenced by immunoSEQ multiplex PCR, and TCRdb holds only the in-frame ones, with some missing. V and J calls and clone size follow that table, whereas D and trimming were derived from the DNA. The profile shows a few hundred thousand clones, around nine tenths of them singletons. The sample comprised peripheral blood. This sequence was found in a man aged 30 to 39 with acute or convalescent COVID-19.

Here the CDR3 reads CASRPQAIAGPYEQYF. The CDR3 coding sequence is TGTGCCAGCAGACCCCAAGCCATAGCGGGCCCCTACGAGCAGTACTTC. The chain uses TRBV27 and TRBJ2-7; 7 bases line up with TRBD2. Germline V gene sequence: CDR1 MNHEY, CDR2 SMNVEV (reference sequence). The length of the CDR3 is 16 residues. The J segment lost 2 bases and the V segment lost 6 bases, leaving 13 bases of the junction unmatched.